The 2 T cell receptor beta chains given below trace back to one sample, sequenced in a study of stem cell transplantation in POMP-related autoinflammatory disease. This table comes from immunoSEQ multiplex PCR, and its TCRdb copy is limited to in-frame clones, with some not included. The sample lists some 69,000 clones, approximately 91% occurring once. The specimen comprised CD4+ T cells from PBMCs, sampled after stem cell transplantation. The source is a human patient with POMP-related autoinflammation and immune dysregulation (PRAID). The T cells may partly be graft donor cells.

The rearrangement joins TRBV7-9 to TRBJ2-1; 12 nucleotides align to TRBD1. The junction had 7 bases not matched to a gene; V was cut back by 4 bases and J by 6 bases. The CDR3 runs to 16 residues. CDR1 is SEHNR and CDR2 is FQNEAQ in the germline V gene (reference sequence). CDR3 DNA sequence: TGTGCCAGCAGCTCCCCGGGACAGGGGGCTGGCAATGAGCAGTTCTTC. Translated: CASSSPGQGAGNEQFF.

The V call is TRBV4-2, the J call TRBJ1-2; D is perhaps TRBD1 (6 bases). The CDR3 totals 14 residues. Germline V lookup: CDR1 LGHNA, CDR2 YNFKEQ. V lost 8 bases and J lost 4, with 17 bases in between. The CDR3: CASWDTTNSYGYTF. The DNA of the CDR3 is TGTGCCAGCTGGGACACTACTAATTCCTATGGCTACACCTTC.